Judged by frequency, the clone carrying this TCR beta chain is medium-sized. Its target is not known. This sample was taken from a study of T cell clusters in autoimmune cytopenias. Study information: A median of roughly 52,000 TRB reads per sample yielded a median roughly 2,000 distinct clonotypes. General study points: TRB repertoire shifts in secondary cytopenia and chronic lymphocytic leukemia mostly reflected lymphoma, not autoimmunity. Functional roles of the in silico T cell clusters still await experimental validation.

Each sample's input was about 250 ng genomic DNA, 35,000 to 40,000 genome equivalents. The CDR3 extends over 15 amino acids. Germline CDR1 reads SGHDT; CDR2 reads YYEEEE. One tube held mixed TRB-A and TRB-B primer pools for touch-down PCR. TCRdb re-called the multiplex PCR reads and gives one entry per CDR3 protein, without DNA. This listing includes some 6,000 distinct CDR3 sequences. The sample also formed part of further work on T cell repertoires in aging, cancer and after chemotherapy.

The V and J genes are TRBV5-6 and TRBJ2-1; without DNA, the TCRdb call of TRBD2 cannot be checked. The sequencing input was peripheral blood. The receptor's source is a human donor in good health. The CDR3 is CASSPGLAGYNEQFF.